The source of this T cell receptor beta chain is a study of blood T cell repertoires in COVID-19. Study overall: Both acute and convalescent COVID-19 samples were obtained from the United States, Italy and Spain. PBMCs, B-cell-depleted T cells, or T cells were the source of the cDNA or gDNA that made up the material.

As handled by the study authors: The assay estimated nucleated cells by amplifying reference gene primers. Repertoires were generated with immunoSEQ multiplex PCR, while TCRdb's copy carries only in-frame clones and drops some. V and J calls and clone size are copied from that table; D and trimming were computed from the DNA. The profile shows roughly 63,000 clones, approximately 92% of them singletons. CDR1 is SGHRS, CDR2 YFSETQ, per germline. The CDR3 has 18 amino acids. Trimming at V came to 2 bases and at J to 1 base, leaving 9 bases not matched to a gene. The clonotype comes from a man between 50 and 59 years old with active COVID-19. Sequencing used peripheral blood. The chain is built from TRBV5-1 and TRBJ1-5, with 10 bases lining up with TRBD1. CDR3: CASSLGTGANWSNQPQHF. CDR3 bases: TGCGCCAGCAGCTTAGGGACAGGGGCCAATTGGAGCAATCAGCCCCAGCATTTT.